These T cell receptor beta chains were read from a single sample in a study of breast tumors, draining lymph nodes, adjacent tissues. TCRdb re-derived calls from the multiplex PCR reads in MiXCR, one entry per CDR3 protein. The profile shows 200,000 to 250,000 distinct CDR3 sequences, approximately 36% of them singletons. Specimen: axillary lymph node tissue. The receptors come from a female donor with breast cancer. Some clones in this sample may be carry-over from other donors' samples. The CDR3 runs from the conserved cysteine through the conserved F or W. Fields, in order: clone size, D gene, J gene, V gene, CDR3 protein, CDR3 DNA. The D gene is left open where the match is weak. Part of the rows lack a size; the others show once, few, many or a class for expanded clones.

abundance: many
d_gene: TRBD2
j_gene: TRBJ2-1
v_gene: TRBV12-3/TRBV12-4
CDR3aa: CASSILTSGSYNEQFF
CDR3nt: TGTGCCAGCAGTATCCTTACTAGCGGGAGCTACAATGAGCAGTTCTTC

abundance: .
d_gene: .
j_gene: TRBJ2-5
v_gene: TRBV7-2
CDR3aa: CASSLGIQGNQPQYF
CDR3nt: TGTGCCAGCAGCTTAGGGATTCAGGGGAATCAGCCCCAGTACTTC

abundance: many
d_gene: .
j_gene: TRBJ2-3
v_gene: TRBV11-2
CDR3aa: CASSLDPFTDTQYF
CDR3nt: TGTGCCAGCAGCTTAGACCCTTTCACAGATACGCAGTATTTT

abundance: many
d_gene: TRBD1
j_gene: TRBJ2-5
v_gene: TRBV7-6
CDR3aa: CASSSNTGVGTQYF
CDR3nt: TGTGCCAGCAGCTCCAATACAGGGGTAGGGACCCAGTACTTC

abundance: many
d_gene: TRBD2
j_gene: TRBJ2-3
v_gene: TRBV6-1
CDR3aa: CASSESSGRTDTQYF
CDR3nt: TGTGCCAGCAGTGAAAGTAGCGGGAGGACAGATACGCAGTATTTT

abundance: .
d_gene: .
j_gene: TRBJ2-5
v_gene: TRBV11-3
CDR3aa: CASSSGETPYF
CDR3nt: TGTGCCAGCAGCTCGGGGGAGACCCCGTACTTC

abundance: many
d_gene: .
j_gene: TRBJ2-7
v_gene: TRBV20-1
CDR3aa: CSARDAYRVSEQYF
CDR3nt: TGCAGTGCTAGAGATGCGTACAGGGTTTCCGAGCAGTACTTC

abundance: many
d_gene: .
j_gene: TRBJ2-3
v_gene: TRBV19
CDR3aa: CASSPREGADTQYF
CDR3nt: TGTGCCAGTAGTCCTAGAGAGGGAGCAGATACGCAGTATTTT

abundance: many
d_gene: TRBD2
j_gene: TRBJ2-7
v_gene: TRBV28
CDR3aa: CASSQRLAGSVNSYEQYF
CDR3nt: TGTGCCAGCAGTCAACGACTAGCGGGATCTGTGAACTCCTACGAGCAGTACTTC

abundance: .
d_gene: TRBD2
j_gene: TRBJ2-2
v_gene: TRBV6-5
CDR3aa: CARRLAGAGTGELFF
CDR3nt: TGTGCCAGAAGACTAGCGGGAGCGGGGACCGGGGAGCTGTTTTTT

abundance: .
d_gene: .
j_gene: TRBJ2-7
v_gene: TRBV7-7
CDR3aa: CASSFTGPSSYEQYF
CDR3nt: TGTGCTAGCAGTTTCACAGGCCCTAGCTCCTACGAGCAGTACTTC

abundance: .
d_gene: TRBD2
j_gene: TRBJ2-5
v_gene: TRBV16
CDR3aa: CASSRGGLAGSQGYQETQYF
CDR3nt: TGTGCCAGCAGCCGAGGAGGACTAGCGGGATCCCAGGGGTACCAAGAGACCCAGTACTTC

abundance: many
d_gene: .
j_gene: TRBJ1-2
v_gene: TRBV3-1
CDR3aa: CASSQNALNYGYTF
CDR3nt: TGTGCCAGCAGCCAAAACGCCTTAAACTATGGCTACACCTTC

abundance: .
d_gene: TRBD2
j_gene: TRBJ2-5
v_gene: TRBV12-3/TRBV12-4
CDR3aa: CASSLELAETHQETQYF
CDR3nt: TGTGCCAGCAGTTTAGAACTAGCGGAAACCCACCAAGAGACCCAGTACTTC

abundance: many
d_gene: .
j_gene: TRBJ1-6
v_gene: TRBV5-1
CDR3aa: CASAPGTTNSPLHF
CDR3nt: TGCGCCAGCGCCCCGGGGACCACGAATTCACCCCTCCACTTT

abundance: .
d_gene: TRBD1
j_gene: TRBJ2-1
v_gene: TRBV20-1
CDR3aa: CSARDTGTVTEQFF
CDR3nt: TGCAGTGCTAGAGATACGGGGACAGTCACTGAGCAGTTCTTC

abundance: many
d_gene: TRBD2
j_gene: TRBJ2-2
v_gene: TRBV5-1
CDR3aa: CASSWTSGRSTGELFF
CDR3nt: TGCGCCAGCAGCTGGACTAGCGGGAGGAGCACCGGGGAGCTGTTTTTT

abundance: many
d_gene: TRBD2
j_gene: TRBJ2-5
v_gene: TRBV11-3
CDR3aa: CASSLRTSGETQYF
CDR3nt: TGTGCCAGCAGCCTACGGACTAGCGGTGAGACCCAGTACTTC

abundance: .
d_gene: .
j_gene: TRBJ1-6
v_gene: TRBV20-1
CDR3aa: CSAPRSLAGGLSYNSPLHF
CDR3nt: TGCAGTGCTCCCAGGTCCCTAGCGGGAGGGCTGTCCTATAATTCACCCCTCCACTTT

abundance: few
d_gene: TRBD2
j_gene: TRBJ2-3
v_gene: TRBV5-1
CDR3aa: CASSLGTSGSNRDTQYF
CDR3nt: TGCGCCAGCAGCTTGGGGACTAGCGGGAGCAACCGGGATACGCAGTATTTT

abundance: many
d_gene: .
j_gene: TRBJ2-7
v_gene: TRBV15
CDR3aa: CATSRGAAYEQYF
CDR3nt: TGTGCCACCAGCAGAGGGGCAGCCTACGAGCAGTACTTC

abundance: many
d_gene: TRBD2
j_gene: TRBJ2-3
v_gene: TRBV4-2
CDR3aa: CASSLVAGNTDTQYF
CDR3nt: TGTGCCAGCAGCCTGGTAGCGGGGAACACAGATACGCAGTATTTT

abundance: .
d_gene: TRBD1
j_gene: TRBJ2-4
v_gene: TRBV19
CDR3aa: CASSIQGQGLAKNIQYF
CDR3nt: TGTGCCAGTAGTATCCAGGGACAGGGGTTAGCCAAAAACATTCAGTACTTC

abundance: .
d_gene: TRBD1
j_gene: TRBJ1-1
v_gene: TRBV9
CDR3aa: CASTPGQVGGEAFF
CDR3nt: TGTGCCAGCACCCCCGGACAGGTGGGGGGTGAAGCTTTCTTT

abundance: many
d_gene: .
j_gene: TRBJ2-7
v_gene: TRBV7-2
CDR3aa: CASTDTLLGEQYF
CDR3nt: TGTGCCAGCACCGACACCCTACTGGGCGAGCAGTACTTC

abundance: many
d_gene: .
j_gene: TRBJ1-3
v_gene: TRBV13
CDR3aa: CASSPPPGNTIYF
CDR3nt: TGTGCCAGCAGCCCACCCCCCGGAAACACCATATATTTT

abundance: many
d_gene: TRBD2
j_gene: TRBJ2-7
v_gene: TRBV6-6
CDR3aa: CASSPQRDHGYEQYF
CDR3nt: TGTGCCAGCAGTCCTCAGCGGGATCACGGCTACGAGCAGTACTTC

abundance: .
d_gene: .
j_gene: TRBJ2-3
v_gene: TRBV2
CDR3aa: CASSEGGQYF
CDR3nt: TGTGCCAGCAGTGAAGGGGGGCAGTATTTT

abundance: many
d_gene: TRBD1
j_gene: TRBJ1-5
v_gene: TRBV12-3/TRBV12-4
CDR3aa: CASSTGQNSNQPQHF
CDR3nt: TGTGCCAGCAGTACGGGACAGAATAGCAATCAGCCCCAGCATTTT

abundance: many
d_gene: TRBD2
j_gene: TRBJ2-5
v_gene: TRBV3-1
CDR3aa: CASSSRGTSGSGETQYF
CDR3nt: TGTGCCAGCAGCTCCCGGGGGACTAGCGGGAGTGGGGAGACCCAGTACTTC

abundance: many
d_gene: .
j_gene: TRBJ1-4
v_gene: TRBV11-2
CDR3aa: CASTSINGGEKLFF
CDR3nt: TGTGCCAGCACTTCGATAAACGGAGGGGAAAAACTGTTTTTT

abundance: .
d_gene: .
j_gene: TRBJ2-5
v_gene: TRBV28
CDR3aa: CASGYRAVETQYF
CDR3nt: TGTGCCAGCGGATACAGGGCGGTGGAGACCCAGTACTTC

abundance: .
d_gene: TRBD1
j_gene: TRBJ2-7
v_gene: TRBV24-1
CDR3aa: CATSDSGTGIGEQDF
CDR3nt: TGTGCCACCAGTGACTCCGGGACAGGGATTGGCGAACAAGACTTC

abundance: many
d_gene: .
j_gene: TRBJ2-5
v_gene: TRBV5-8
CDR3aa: CASSLGHNQETQYF
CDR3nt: TGTGCCAGCAGCTTGGGACACAACCAAGAGACCCAGTACTTC

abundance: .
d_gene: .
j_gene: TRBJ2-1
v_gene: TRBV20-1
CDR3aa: CSASGGRLGYTNEQFF
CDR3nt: TGCAGTGCTAGTGGGGGTAGGCTAGGGTATACCAATGAGCAGTTCTTC

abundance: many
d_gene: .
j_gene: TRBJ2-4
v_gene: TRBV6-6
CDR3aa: CASSYGQPGDIQYF
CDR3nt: TGTGCCAGCAGTTACGGGCAGCCGGGAGACATTCAGTACTTC

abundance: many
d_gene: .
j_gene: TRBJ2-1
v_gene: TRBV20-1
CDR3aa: CSARWISYNEQFF
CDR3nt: TGCAGTGCTAGATGGATTTCCTACAATGAGCAGTTCTTC

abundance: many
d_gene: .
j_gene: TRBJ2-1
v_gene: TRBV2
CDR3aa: CASSLSGGPYNEQFF
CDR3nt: TGTGCCAGCAGCCTTTCCGGGGGGCCTTACAATGAGCAGTTCTTC

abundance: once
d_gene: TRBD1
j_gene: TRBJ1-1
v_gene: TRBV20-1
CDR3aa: CRARDPGQGATEAFF
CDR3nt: TGCAGAGCTAGGGACCCTGGACAGGGTGCCACTGAAGCTTTCTTT

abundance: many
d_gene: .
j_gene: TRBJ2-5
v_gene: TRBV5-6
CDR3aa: CASSLMETQYF
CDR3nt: TGTGCCAGCAGCTTGATGGAGACCCAGTACTTC

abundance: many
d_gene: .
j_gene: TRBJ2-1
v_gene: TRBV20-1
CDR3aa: CSAILPGARTYNEQFF
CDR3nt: TGCAGTGCCATCCTCCCTGGGGCGCGAACCTACAATGAGCAGTTCTTC

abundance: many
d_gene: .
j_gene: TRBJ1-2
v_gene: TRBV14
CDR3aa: CASSPYSRGGYTF
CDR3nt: TGTGCCAGCAGCCCCTACTCCAGGGGTGGCTACACCTTC

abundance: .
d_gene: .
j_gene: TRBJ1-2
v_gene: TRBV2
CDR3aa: CASSASTGRSHGYTF
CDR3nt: TGTGCCAGCAGTGCTAGTACAGGGAGGTCCCATGGCTACACCTTC

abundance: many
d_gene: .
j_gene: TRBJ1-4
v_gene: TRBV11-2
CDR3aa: CASSLVASNEKLFF
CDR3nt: TGTGCCAGCAGCTTAGTGGCAAGCAATGAAAAACTGTTTTTT

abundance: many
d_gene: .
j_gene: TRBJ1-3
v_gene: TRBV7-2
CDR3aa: CASSLAGRVSGNTIYF
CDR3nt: TGTGCCAGCAGCTTAGCGGGGCGCGTCTCTGGAAACACCATATATTTT

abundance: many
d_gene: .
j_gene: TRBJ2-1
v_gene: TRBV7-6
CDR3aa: CASSLGGSVNEQFF
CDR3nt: TGTGCCAGCAGCTTAGGGGGCTCGGTCAATGAGCAGTTCTTC

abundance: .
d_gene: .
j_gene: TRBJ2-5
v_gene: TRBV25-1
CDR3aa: CASSFRVEGETQYF
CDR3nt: TGTGCCAGCAGCTTTAGGGTGGAAGGGGAGACCCAGTACTTC

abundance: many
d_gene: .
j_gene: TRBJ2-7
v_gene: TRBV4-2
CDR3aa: CASTHEWRGSYEQYF
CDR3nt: TGTGCCAGCACCCACGAATGGCGGGGTAGCTACGAGCAGTACTTC

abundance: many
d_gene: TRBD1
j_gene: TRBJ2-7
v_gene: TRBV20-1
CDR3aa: CSAVGGSYEQYF
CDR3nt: TGCAGCGCAGTAGGGGGCAGCTACGAGCAGTACTTC

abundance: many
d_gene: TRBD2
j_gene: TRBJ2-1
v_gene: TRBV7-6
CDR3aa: CASGSSGGYNEQFF
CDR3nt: TGTGCCAGCGGTTCTAGCGGGGGCTACAATGAGCAGTTCTTC

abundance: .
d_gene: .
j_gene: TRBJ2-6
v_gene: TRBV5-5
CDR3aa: CASSLGGGYNGANVLTF
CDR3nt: TGTGCCAGCAGCTTAGGAGGGGGGTATAACGGGGCCAACGTCCTGACTTTC

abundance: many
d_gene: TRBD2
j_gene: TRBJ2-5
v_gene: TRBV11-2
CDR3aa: CASSLQAGGGVTQYF
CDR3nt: TGTGCCAGCAGCTTACAAGCGGGGGGAGGGGTGACCCAGTACTTC

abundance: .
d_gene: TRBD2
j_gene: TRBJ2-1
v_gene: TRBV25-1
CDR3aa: CASSSGVGTSYNEQFF
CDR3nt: TGTGCCAGTTCGAGCGGGGTAGGGACCTCCTACAATGAGCAGTTCTTC

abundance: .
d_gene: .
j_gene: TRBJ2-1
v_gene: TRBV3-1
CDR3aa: CASSQLYPGSSYNEQFF
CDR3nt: TGTGCCAGCAGCCAACTCTACCCCGGCAGCTCCTACAATGAGCAGTTCTTC

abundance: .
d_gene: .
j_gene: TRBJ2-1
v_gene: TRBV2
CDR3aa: CASSSGGRYNEQFF
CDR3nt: TGTGCCAGCAGTTCGGGGGGCCGCTACAATGAGCAGTTCTTC

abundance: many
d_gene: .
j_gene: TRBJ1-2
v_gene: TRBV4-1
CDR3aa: CASSQDQGPNYGYTF
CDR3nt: TGCGCCAGCAGCCAAGATCAGGGACCTAACTATGGCTACACCTTC